The next 18 T cell receptor beta chains were all read from a single sample in a study of blood T cell repertoires in COVID-19 (dated by TCRdb to 2019 to 2021). Preparation of the library involved the immunoSEQ multiplex PCR assay. The clones in this table, taken by TCRdb from immuneACCESS, are in-frame only. Not every clone is retained; where verified, under half of the shortfall comes from an unresolved V gene, and the cause of the rest is unknown. The sample table holds under 250,000 clones, of which about 89% were seen once. The ten largest clones add up to around 1.5% of the sample. Sequencing input: peripheral blood. These receptors were collected from a woman aged 55 to 70 who had recovered from COVID-19.

The rearrangement uses TRBV6-4 and TRBJ2-1; TRBD1 aligns across 10 bases. V gave up 4 bases and J gave up 9 bases; unmatched junction bases: 6. The CDR3 extends over 14 amino acids. CDR1 and CDR2 from the germline V gene are MRHNA and SNTAGT. CDR3 in amino acids: CASSARQGAGEQFF. The CDR3 region has the DNA TGTGCCAGCAGTGCACGACAGGGGGCCGGTGAGCAGTTCTTC.

The V call is TRBV4-1, the J call TRBJ2-5; weak D call: TRBD1 (6 bases). V was shortened by 3 bases and J by 1 base, with 12 bases between the two germline ends. CDR3 length: 15 amino acids. Germline V CDR1 and CDR2: MGHRA, YSYEKL. In nucleotides, the CDR3 is TGCGCCAGCAGCCACCTAAGGACAGTCCAAGAGACCCAGTACTTC. It is translated as CASSHLRTVQETQYF.

The genes are TRBV5-4 and TRBJ2-7, with D perhaps TRBD2 (6 bases). The germline V and J ends were trimmed by 2 bases and 5 bases, with 8 bases remaining between them. The CDR3 is 12 residues long. The germline CDR1 and CDR2 sequences are SGHNT and YYREEE (reference sequence). CDR3 sequence reads: CASSFRGNEQYF. CDR3 sequence (DNA): TGTGCCAGCAGCTTTCGGGGGAACGAGCAGTACTTC.

The V call is TRBV19, the J call TRBJ2-7, with D tentatively TRBD2 (6 bases). The CDR3 totals 14 residues. With 3 bases removed from V and 3 bases from J, the gap between germline ends came to 12 bases. In germline, CDR1 is LNHDA, CDR2 SQIVND (reference sequence). CDR3 protein: CASSITLGGYEQYF. The CDR3, as DNA: TGTGCCAGTAGTATCACGCTCGGGGGCTACGAGCAGTACTTC.

The chain is built from TRBV6-6 and TRBJ1-3; tentatively, D is TRBD1 (6 bases). The V end lost 7 bases, the J end lost 4 bases, and 14 bases lay between the germline ends. CDR1 is MNHNY, CDR2 SVGAGI, per germline (reference sequence). This CDR3 has 14 amino acids. For the CDR3, the DNA is TGTGCCAGCAATCAGGGGAGTCCCGGAAACACCATATATTTT. Amino acids: CASNQGSPGNTIYF.

This rearrangement joins TRBV5-4 to TRBJ2-5; 7 positions agree with TRBD2. The germline V gene has CDR1 SGHNT and CDR2 YYREEE (reference sequence). The V gene end was trimmed by 4 bases and the J gene end by 5 bases; junction bases not matched to a gene: 8. This CDR3 spans 14 amino acids. The CDR3 region is CASSLEGGTETQYF. For the CDR3, the DNA is TGTGCCAGCAGCCTGGAGGGAGGGACGGAGACCCAGTACTTC.

Only a few counts were recorded for this clone. The V and J genes are TRBV28 and TRBJ2-3; no definite D call. Germline V CDR1 and CDR2: MDHEN, SYDVKM. Trimming removed 5 bases from V and 1 base from J, with 19 bases in between. The CDR3 totals 17 residues. This CDR3 is CASSPAPRHTGTDTQYF. CDR3 coding DNA: TGTGCCAGCAGTCCCGCTCCCCGACACACAGGCACAGATACGCAGTATTTT.

The CDR3 loop is CASSVLAGNTGELFF. The DNA for the CDR3 is TGTGCCAGCAGTGTTTTAGCGGGGAACACCGGGGAGCTGTTTTTT. The chain links TRBV6-4 to TRBJ2-2; 7 bases fit TRBD2. The germline V gene encodes CDR1 MRHNA and CDR2 SNTAGT. The CDR3 contains 15 residues. V gave up 4 bases and J gave up 1 base; unmatched junction bases: 3.

This clone was counted once. The chain has TRBV7-3 and TRBJ2-5; D might be TRBD2 (6 bases). Germline-derived CDR1 and CDR2 are SGHTA and FQGTGA. Trimming cost V 4 bases and J 5 bases, with 17 bases left between them. The CDR3 covers 15 residues. The CDR3 sequence: CASSYGTSVGETQYF. CDR3 sequence (DNA): TGTGCCAGCAGCTACGGGACTTCGGTCGGGGAGACCCAGTACTTC.

The chain uses TRBV5-1 and TRBJ2-3; 7 bases line up with TRBD2. The CDR3 is made up of 16 amino acids. J lost 0 bases, V lost 4 bases, and 8 bases had no gene match. Germline V gives CDR1 SGHRS, CDR2 YFSETQ. Written as DNA, the CDR3 is TGCGCCAGCAGCCCTCTAGCGGATGCTAGCACAGATACGCAGTATTTT. It encodes CASSPLADASTDTQYF.

The DNA for the CDR3 is TGTGCCAGCATCCGCCAGGTGGTCACCGGGGAGCTGTTTTTT. Protein: CASIRQVVTGELFF. V usage is TRBV6-6 and J usage is TRBJ2-2; D gene unclear. CDR1 is MNHNY, CDR2 SVGAGI, per germline (reference sequence). Trimming removed 7 bases from V and 4 bases from J, with 13 bases in between. The CDR3 sequence is 14 residues long.

This clone was seen a few times. The CDR3, as DNA: TGTGCCAGCAGGACAGGACGGACCTATAATTCACCCCTCCACTTT. Amino acids: CASRTGRTYNSPLHF. The chain employs TRBV6-6 and TRBJ1-6; a weak D match, TRBD1 (6 bases). The germline gives CDR1 MNHNY, CDR2 SVGAGI (reference sequence). The CDR3 has 15 residues. With 6 bases removed from V and 2 bases from J, the gap between germline ends came to 11 bases.

The count of this clone is one. The V gene is TRBV27, the J gene TRBJ1-2; 7 bases are shared with TRBD1. The CDR3 consists of 17 residues. Trimming removed 5 bases from V and 0 bases from J; junction bases left unmatched: 12. Germline V gives CDR1 MNHEY, CDR2 SMNVEV (reference sequence). The CDR3 DNA reads TGTGCCAGCAGTCCCCTAAGGGACAGCCGAGCTAACTATGGCTACACCTTC. Residues: CASSPLRDSRANYGYTF.

This clone was seen a handful of times. The chain couples TRBV28 to TRBJ1-5; unclear D gene. Germline-derived CDR1 and CDR2 are MDHEN and SYDVKM. V gave up 6 bases and J gave up 6 bases, with 12 bases separating them. The CDR3 sequence is 13 residues long. As DNA, the CDR3 is TGTGCCAGCAGGCCGACTTTTGGTCAGCCCCAGCATTTT. Protein sequence: CASRPTFGQPQHF. The full variable domain, in which reference TRBV28 and TRBJ1-5 provide the parts outside the CDR3, is DVKVTQSSRYLVKRTGEKVFLECVQDMDHENMFWYRQDPGLGLRLIYFSYDVKMKEKGDIPEGYSVSREKKERFSLILESASTNQTSMYLCASRPTFGQPQHFGDGTRLSIL.

The chain employs TRBV6-5 and TRBJ2-7; TRBD2 matches at 7 bases. The junction had 8 bases not matched to a gene; V was cut back by 4 bases and J by 2 bases. Germline lookup yields CDR1 MNHEY and CDR2 SVGAGI. The CDR3 extends over 15 amino acids. The CDR3, as DNA: TGTGCCAGCAGTTCCACCTCCAGCGGGGCCTACGAGCAGTACTTC. It codes for CASSSTSSGAYEQYF.

The rearrangement links TRBV6-1 to TRBJ2-3, with TRBD1 as a possible D gene (5 bases). Germline CDR1 and CDR2: MNHNS and SASEGT. The V end lost 4 bases, the J end lost 0 bases, and 11 bases lay between the germline ends. The length of the CDR3 is 15 residues. In DNA form, the CDR3 reads TGTGCCAGCAGTGTAGGGGCCCGAAGCACAGATACGCAGTATTTT. Protein product: CASSVGARSTDTQYF.

The chain carries TRBV28 and TRBJ1-1; 9 bases agree with TRBD1. J lost 3 bases, V lost 5 bases, and 7 bases had no gene match. Germline lookup yields CDR1 MDHEN and CDR2 SYDVKM. CDR3 length: 15 residues. As DNA, the CDR3 is TGTGCCAGCAGTGGGACAGGGAGAGGTGACACTGAAGCTTTCTTT. Translation gives CASSGTGRGDTEAFF.

The rearrangement links TRBV19 to TRBJ2-7; a possible D gene is TRBD2 (6 bases). The CDR3 spans 15 residues. CDR1 is LNHDA, CDR2 SQIVND, per germline (reference sequence). V lost 5 bases, J lost 4 bases, and 18 bases lay in between. CDR3 DNA: TGTGCCAGTAGTTCGCAATCCGGTGGGGGGTACGAGCAGTACTTC. Protein: CASSSQSGGGYEQYF.